This note documents a single TCR beta chain sequence. Its antigen is not identified. The data originate from a study of early T cells in non-severe SARS-CoV-2 infection. The study, taken as a whole, reports: Database matching using VDJdb favored anti-spike CD8 responses, with private and CD4 specificities left missing.

Unique molecular identifiers tagged individual cDNA molecules. In TCRdb, the 5' RACE reads were re-called with MiXCR into one record per CDR3 protein. This table holds 64,000 or so distinct CDR3 sequences, 10% to 15% found once. This CDR3 is built from 12 residues. The germline gives CDR1 SNHLY, CDR2 FYNNEI. The V end lost 7 bases, the J end lost 5 bases, and 11 bases lay between the germline ends. The specimen was whole blood, collected at baseline. This clonotype was sampled from an adult who was a healthcare worker with PCR-confirmed SARS-CoV-2 infection or an uninfected control (not recorded which). The chain joins TRBV2 to TRBJ2-5; a possible D gene is TRBD2 (5 bases). This CDR3 is CASKEAMETQYF. The CDR3 DNA is TGTGCCAGCAAGGAGGCGATGGAGACCCAGTACTTC. The full variable domain, rest sourced from reference TRBV2 and TRBJ2-5, is EPEVTQTPSHQVTQMGQEVILRCVPISNHLYFYWYRQILGQKVEFLVSFYNNEISEKSEIFDDQFSVERPDGSNFTLKIRSTKLEDSAMYFCASKEAMETQYFGPGTRLLVL.